The 29 T cell receptor beta chains below come from one sample, sequenced in a study of blood T cell repertoires in COVID-19. Only in-frame clones appear in the TCRdb table, and some are missing; sequencing was by immunoSEQ multiplex PCR. The data show around 280,000 clones, about 82% seen once. Input material: peripheral blood. The receptor source for this set is a woman between 50 and 59 years old with active or convalescent COVID-19.

The chain recombines TRBV18 with TRBJ1-1; D might be TRBD1 (5 bases). V gave up 6 bases and J gave up 1 base, with 18 bases separating them. The CDR3 contains 16 residues. CDR1 KGHSH and CDR2 LQKENI come from the germline V gene. The CDR3 bases are TGTGCCAGCTCGTCGTCGCAGGGTATAGCGAACACTGAAGCTTTCTTT. The encoded protein is CASSSSQGIANTEAFF.

This rearrangement joins TRBV27 to TRBJ2-1, with D possibly being TRBD1 (6 bases). The length of the CDR3 is 16 residues. Trimming cost V 6 bases and J 8 bases, with 23 bases left between them. The germline V gene has CDR1 MNHEY and CDR2 SMNVEV (reference sequence). The DNA of the CDR3 is TGTGCCAGCAGCGCTACAAGAGGCAGGGGAATTGATGAGCAGTTCTTC. Protein sequence: CASSATRGRGIDEQFF.

This clone was observed a handful of times. The chain has TRBV6-5 and TRBJ1-3; 7 bases fit TRBD1. With 4 bases clipped from V and 0 bases from J, the junction kept 3 bases outside the gene matches. This CDR3 contains 15 residues. CDR1 and CDR2 (germline): MNHEY, SVGAGI. The CDR3 is CASSLGQTSGNTIYF. The CDR3 nucleotides read TGTGCCAGCAGTTTGGGACAGACCTCTGGAAACACCATATATTTT.

On this clone: This sample also contains other DNA sequences that code for the same CDR3. The chain uses TRBV5-4 and TRBJ2-1; TRBD2 matches at 11 bases. Germline CDR1 SGHNT, CDR2 YYREEE (reference sequence). The CDR3 has 15 amino acids. J lost 4 bases, V lost 4 bases, and 4 bases had no gene match. CDR3 residues: CASSPGTSGYNEQFF. The CDR3 coding sequence is TGTGCCAGCAGCCCCGGGACTAGCGGATACAATGAGCAGTTCTTC.

J is TRBJ2-2 and V is TRBV7-9; a possible D gene is TRBD1 (6 bases). The germline CDR1 and CDR2 sequences are SEHNR and FQNEAQ (reference sequence). Trimming took 5 bases from V and 6 from J, leaving 19 bases between them. CDR3 length: 16 residues. The CDR3 sequence: CASSDKPGQGPGELFF. CDR3 nucleotides: TGTGCCAGCAGCGATAAACCGGGACAAGGCCCCGGGGAGCTGTTTTTT.

The chain combines TRBV4-2 with TRBJ1-2; D may be TRBD1 (5 bases). Trimming took 4 bases from V and 0 from J, leaving 12 bases between them. The CDR3 runs 15 residues. Germline V gives CDR1 LGHNA, CDR2 YNFKEQ. The CDR3: CASSPEGLANYGYTF. In DNA, the CDR3 is TGTGCCAGCAGCCCGGAGGGGCTAGCTAACTATGGCTACACCTTC.

This clone was observed once. J is TRBJ1-2 and V is TRBV5-1; no definite D call. The V end was cut by 4 bases, the J end by 1 base, with 14 bases between. The germline V gene has CDR1 SGHRS and CDR2 YFSETQ. This CDR3 spans 15 amino acids. The CDR3 DNA sequence: TGCGCCAGCAGCGTGAACATCTTTTTTAACTATGGCTACACCTTC. The encoded protein is CASSVNIFFNYGYTF.

This rearrangement joins TRBV6-1 to TRBJ2-7; TRBD1 agrees at 11 bases. The CDR3 runs 15 residues. Germline lookup yields CDR1 MNHNS and CDR2 SASEGT. Trimming removed 3 bases from V and 6 bases from J; junction bases left unmatched: 7. The CDR3 DNA follows: TGTGCCAGCAGTGAGGTGGGACAGGGGGATGTCGAGCAGTACTTC. Amino acid sequence: CASSEVGQGDVEQYF.

The genes are TRBV3-1 (or the pseudogene TRBV3-2) and TRBJ1-6, with 9 nucleotides matching TRBD1. This CDR3 has 15 amino acids. The V and J ends lost 6 bases and 7 bases, in that order; junction bases with no gene match: 7. CDR1 is LGHDT, CDR2 YNNKEL, per germline (reference sequence). Here the CDR3 reads CASRTTGGVNSPLHF. The CDR3 DNA sequence: TGTGCCAGCAGGACCACAGGGGGCGTAAATTCACCCCTCCACTTT.

This sequence joins TRBV15 and TRBJ1-1, with TRBD1 matching 11 bases. CDR3 length: 15 residues. Germline trimming cut 1 base from V and 5 bases from J; bases unmatched to any gene: 3. Germline V lookup: CDR1 LNHNV, CDR2 YYDKDF (reference sequence). Here the CDR3 DNA reads TGTGCCACCAGCAGAGTGGGACAGGGGGTTACTGAAGCTTTCTTT. It codes for CATSRVGQGVTEAFF.

This CDR3 is CSCFTQETQYF. DNA of the CDR3: TGCAGTTGCTTTACTCAAGAGACCCAGTACTTC. The rearrangement links TRBV20-1 to TRBJ2-5; D unclear. The CDR3 is 11 residues long. V lost 8 bases and J lost 2, with 9 bases in between. Germline V gene data show CDR1 as DFQATT and CDR2 as SNEGSKA (reference sequence).

This chain joins TRBV14 and TRBJ1-1; 9 bases agree with TRBD1. V lost 0 bases to trimming and J lost 4 bases; unmatched junction nucleotides: 9. Germline loops: CDR1 SGHDN, CDR2 FVKESK. The CDR3 runs to 17 residues. CDR3 sequence: CASSQDVGQGLATEAFF. CDR3 nucleotide sequence: TGTGCCAGCAGCCAAGATGTCGGACAGGGGTTGGCCACTGAAGCTTTCTTT. Variable domain in full (rest from reference TRBV14 and TRBJ1-1): EAGVTQFPSHSVIEKGQTVTLRCDPISGHDNLYWYRRVMGKEIKFLLHFVKESKQDESGMPNNRFLAERTGGTYSTLKVQPAELEDSGVYFCASSQDVGQGLATEAFFGQGTRLTVV.

The V and J genes are TRBV6-5 and TRBJ1-1; TRBD1 is a possible D gene (6 bases). Trimming left V 6 bases short and J 8 bases short, with 16 bases between. Germline lookup yields CDR1 MNHEY and CDR2 SVGAGI. This CDR3 comprises 13 residues. The CDR3 is CASSPPYRAEAFF. In DNA, the CDR3 is TGTGCCAGCAGCCCCCCTTACAGGGCGGAAGCTTTCTTT.

This chain links TRBV30 with TRBJ2-5; 7 bases are shared with TRBD1. V shed 5 bases, J shed 2 bases, and the junction held 5 bases outside the gene matches. The CDR3 has 13 amino acids. CDR1 and CDR2 from the germline V gene are GTSNPN and SVGIG (reference sequence). The CDR3 region is CAWALGQQETQYF. CDR3 coding DNA: TGTGCCTGGGCCCTGGGACAGCAAGAGACCCAGTACTTC. Full variable domain (outside the CDR3, taken from reference TRBV30 and TRBJ2-5): SQTIHQWPATLVQPVGSPLSLECTVEGTSNPNLYWYRQAAGRGLQLLFYSVGIGQISSEVPQNLSASRPQDRQFILSSKKLLLSDSGFYLCAWALGQQETQYFGPGTRLLVL.

The chain employs TRBV20-1 and TRBJ1-2; no firm D call. The CDR3 covers 10 residues. Trimming pared 3 bases from V and 7 bases from J, leaving 6 bases between. Germline CDR1 DFQATT, CDR2 SNEGSKA (reference sequence). The CDR3: CSARFSGYTF. The DNA of the CDR3 is TGCAGTGCTAGGTTCTCTGGCTACACCTTC.

V usage is TRBV11-2 and J usage is TRBJ2-2; D is uncertain. The germline gives CDR1 SGHAT, CDR2 FQNNGV. V was clipped by 5 bases and J by 0 bases, with 13 bases between them. This CDR3 is 16 amino acids long. The CDR3 DNA reads TGTGCCAGCAGCCCTCGTACAGCCACGAACACCGGGGAGCTGTTTTTT. Its protein product is CASSPRTATNTGELFF.

This sequence joins TRBV9 and TRBJ2-7; TRBD2 matches 7 bases. V was pared by 3 bases and J by 6 bases, with 9 bases of the junction left unmatched. The CDR3 runs 14 residues. Germline V CDR1 and CDR2: SGDLS, YYNGEE. This CDR3 is CASSAQLGRAEQYF. CDR3 in DNA: TGTGCCAGCAGCGCCCAATTGGGGAGGGCCGAGCAGTACTTC.

This chain joins TRBV2 and TRBJ2-7; 9 nucleotides agree with TRBD1. CDR3 length: 15 residues. V shed 8 bases and J 4 bases; nucleotides not matched to a gene: 12. Germline V CDR1 and CDR2: SNHLY, FYNNEI. CDR3 sequence reads: CASASTGTGPYEQYF. CDR3 coding DNA: TGTGCCAGCGCTTCTACCGGGACAGGGCCTTACGAGCAGTACTTC.

The genes are TRBV9 and TRBJ2-1; D might be TRBD2 (6 bases). CDR1 is SGDLS and CDR2 is YYNGEE in the germline V gene. This CDR3 region has 14 residues. Trimming took off 1 base at V and 10 bases at J, with 15 bases between the two ends. The CDR3 nucleotides are TGTGCCAGCAGCGTATCCACGGAGGGTTGGGAGCAGTTCTTC. Translation gives CASSVSTEGWEQFF.

This clone was seen only a few times. The chain combines TRBV6-1 with TRBJ1-1; D not certain. In germline, CDR1 is MNHNS, CDR2 SASEGT. Trimming shortened V by 1 base and J by 8 bases, and 14 bases separated the two germline ends. The CDR3 sequence is 14 residues long. This CDR3 is CASSEEESAGEAFF. The CDR3 DNA reads as TGTGCCAGCAGTGAAGAAGAGTCGGCAGGAGAAGCTTTCTTT.

The chain has TRBV5-5 and TRBJ2-1, with 8 bases matching TRBD1. V was pared by 7 bases and J by 5 bases, with 8 bases of the junction left unmatched. This CDR3 comprises 14 residues. The germline CDR1 and CDR2 sequences are SGHKS and YYEKEE (reference sequence). CDR3 sequence reads: CASVLDRANNEQFF. The CDR3 DNA follows: TGTGCCAGCGTCCTGGACAGGGCGAACAATGAGCAGTTCTTC.

CDR3 region: CASSFSGQETQYF. CDR3 in DNA: TGTGCCAGCAGCTTCTCCGGGCAAGAGACCCAGTACTTC. J is TRBJ2-5 and V is TRBV5-6; D uncertain. CDR3 length equals 13 residues. Trimming took 2 bases from V and 2 from J, leaving 7 bases between them. Germline lookup yields CDR1 SGHDT and CDR2 YYEEEE.

The chain joins TRBV27 to TRBJ1-1; tentative D call: TRBD1 (6 bases). The CDR3 runs to 16 residues. The germline V and J ends were trimmed by 7 bases and 1 base, with 19 bases remaining between them. The germline CDR1 and CDR2 sequences are MNHEY and SMNVEV (reference sequence). The CDR3 is CASKGNLGGGNTEAFF. The CDR3 DNA is TGTGCCAGCAAAGGGAATTTGGGAGGGGGGAACACTGAAGCTTTCTTT.

This clone was detected only once. The chain recombines TRBV5-6 with TRBJ1-2, with D maybe TRBD1 (6 bases). Germline V lookup: CDR1 SGHDT, CDR2 YYEEEE. The V and J ends lost 2 bases and 3 bases respectively, with 8 bases between them. The CDR3 has 13 residues. CDR3 DNA: TGTGCCAGCAGCTTAAACAGGGACTATGGCTACACCTTC. This sequence encodes CASSLNRDYGYTF.

The sample holds one count of this clone. V gene TRBV6-5 combines with J gene TRBJ2-7; TRBD1 matches at 7 bases. The V segment lost 6 bases and the J segment 4 bases; nucleotides outside the gene matches: 9. Germline V gene lookup returns CDR1 MNHEY and CDR2 SVGAGI. The CDR3 loop spans 14 amino acids. The CDR3 bases are TGTGCCAGCAGAGACCAGACAGGGATTTACGAGCAGTACTTC. Its translation is CASRDQTGIYEQYF.

The chain joins TRBV7-2 to TRBJ2-7, with 9 bases lining up with TRBD2. This CDR3 is 16 amino acids long. V trimming: 5 bases; J trimming: 4 bases; junction bases outside the gene matches: 12. Germline V gene data show CDR1 as SGHTA and CDR2 as FQGNSA. Here the CDR3 reads CASSPGPGLASYEQYF. In nucleotides, the CDR3 is TGTGCCAGCAGCCCGGGACCGGGACTAGCTTCGTACGAGCAGTACTTC.

Comment on this clone: Mismatch with germline at one junction end may stem from a read error. The genes are TRBV28 and TRBJ1-5; TRBD1 agrees at 11 bases. The CDR3 runs to 17 residues. Germline assignment: CDR1 MDHEN and CDR2 SYDVKM. CDR3 residues: CASSLWDRGKGNQPQHF. The CDR3 DNA is TGTGCCAGCAGTCTATGGGACAGGGGGAAAGGCAATCAGCCCCAGCATTTT.

The CDR3 sequence: CSASTPAGGGHGETQYF. The DNA of the CDR3 is TGCAGTGCTAGTACGCCTGCCGGAGGAGGTCATGGAGAGACCCAGTACTTC. The rearrangement links TRBV20-1 to TRBJ2-5; TRBD2 is a possible D gene (5 bases). This CDR3 is 17 amino acids long. V was cut by 3 bases and J by 4 bases, with 24 bases left in between. The V gene's germline CDR1 is DFQATT and CDR2 SNEGSKA (reference sequence).

J is TRBJ1-2 and V is TRBV6-5; D is perhaps TRBD1 (5 bases). Germline V gene data show CDR1 as MNHEY and CDR2 as SVGAGI. CDR3 size: 16 residues. Trimming shortened V by 2 bases and J by 4 bases, and 17 bases separated the two germline ends. The CDR3 sequence: CASSYRGLKAIYGYTF. CDR3 bases: TGTGCCAGCAGTTACAGGGGCCTAAAGGCCATCTATGGCTACACCTTC.